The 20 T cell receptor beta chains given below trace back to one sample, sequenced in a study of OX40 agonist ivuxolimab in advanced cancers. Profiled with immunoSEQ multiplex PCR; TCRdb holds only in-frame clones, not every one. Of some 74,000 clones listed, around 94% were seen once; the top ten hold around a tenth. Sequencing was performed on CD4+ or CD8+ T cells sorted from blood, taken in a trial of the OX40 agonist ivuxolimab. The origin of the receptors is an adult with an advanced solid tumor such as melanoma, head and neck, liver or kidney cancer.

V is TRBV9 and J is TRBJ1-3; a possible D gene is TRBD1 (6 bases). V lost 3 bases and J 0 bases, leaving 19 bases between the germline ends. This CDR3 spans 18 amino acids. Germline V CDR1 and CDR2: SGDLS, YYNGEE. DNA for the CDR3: TGTGCCAGCAGCGCTCCCCCGGACAGCGGGAGCTCTGGAAACACCATATATTTT. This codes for CASSAPPDSGSSGNTIYF.

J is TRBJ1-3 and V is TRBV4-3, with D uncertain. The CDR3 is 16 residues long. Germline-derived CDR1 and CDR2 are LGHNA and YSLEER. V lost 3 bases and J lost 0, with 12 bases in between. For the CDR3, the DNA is TGCGCCAGCAGCCAGGGCGACGGCCTCTCTGGAAACACCATATATTTT. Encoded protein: CASSQGDGLSGNTIYF.

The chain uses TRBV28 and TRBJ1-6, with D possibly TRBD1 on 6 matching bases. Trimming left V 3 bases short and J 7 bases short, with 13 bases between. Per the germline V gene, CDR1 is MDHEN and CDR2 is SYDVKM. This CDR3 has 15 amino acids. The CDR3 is CASSFSRGVNSPLHF. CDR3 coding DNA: TGTGCCAGCAGTTTCAGCAGGGGTGTCAATTCACCCCTCCACTTT.

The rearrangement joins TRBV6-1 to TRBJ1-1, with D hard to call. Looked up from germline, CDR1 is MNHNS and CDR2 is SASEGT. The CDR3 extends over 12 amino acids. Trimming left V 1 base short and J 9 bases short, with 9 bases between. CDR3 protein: CASSEGPEQAFF. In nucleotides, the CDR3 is TGTGCCAGCAGTGAAGGGCCAGAACAAGCTTTCTTT.

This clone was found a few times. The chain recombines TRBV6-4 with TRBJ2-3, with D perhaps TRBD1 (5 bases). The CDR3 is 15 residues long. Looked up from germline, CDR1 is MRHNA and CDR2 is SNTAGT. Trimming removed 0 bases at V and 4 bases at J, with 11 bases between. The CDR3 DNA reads TGTGCCAGCAGTGACTCGGGCCAGGGCCCAGATACGCAGTATTTT. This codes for CASSDSGQGPDTQYF.

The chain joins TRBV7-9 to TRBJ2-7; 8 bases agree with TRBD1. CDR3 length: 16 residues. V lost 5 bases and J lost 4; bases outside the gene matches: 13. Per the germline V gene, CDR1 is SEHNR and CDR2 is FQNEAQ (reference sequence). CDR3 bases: TGTGCCAGCAGCCCACCGGGTTCAGGGGGCGCGTACGAGCAGTACTTC. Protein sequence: CASSPPGSGGAYEQYF.

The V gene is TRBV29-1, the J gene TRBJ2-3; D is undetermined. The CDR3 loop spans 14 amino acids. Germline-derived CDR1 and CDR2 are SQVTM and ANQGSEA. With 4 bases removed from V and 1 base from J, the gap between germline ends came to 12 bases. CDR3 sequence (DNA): TGCAGCGTTGTTACGACTCTTCGCACAGATACGCAGTATTTT. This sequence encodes CSVVTTLRTDTQYF.

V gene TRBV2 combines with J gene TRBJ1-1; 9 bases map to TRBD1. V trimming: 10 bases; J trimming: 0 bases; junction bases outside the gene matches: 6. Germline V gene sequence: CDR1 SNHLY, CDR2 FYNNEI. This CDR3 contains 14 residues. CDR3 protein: CAKWDREMNTEAFF. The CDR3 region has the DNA TGTGCCAAATGGGACAGGGAAATGAACACTGAAGCTTTCTTT.

Written as DNA, the CDR3 is TGTGCCAGCAGTTATACGGATATCGGGGAGCTGTTTTTT. This gives the protein CASSYTDIGELFF. V is TRBV6-5 and J is TRBJ2-2; D call uncertain. The germline CDR1 and CDR2 sequences are MNHEY and SVGAGI. The length of the CDR3 is 13 residues. V was trimmed by 3 bases and J by 7 bases, leaving 9 bases between them.

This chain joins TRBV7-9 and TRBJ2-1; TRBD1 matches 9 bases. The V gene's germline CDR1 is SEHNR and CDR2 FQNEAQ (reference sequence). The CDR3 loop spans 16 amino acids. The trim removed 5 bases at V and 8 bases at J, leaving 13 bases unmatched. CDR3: CASSIRRDRASDEQFF. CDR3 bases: TGTGCCAGCAGCATCAGGAGGGACAGGGCTTCCGATGAGCAGTTCTTC. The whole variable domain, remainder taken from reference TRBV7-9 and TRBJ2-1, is DTGVSQNPRHKITKRGQNVTFRCDPISEHNRLYWYRQTLGQGPEFLTYFQNEAQLEKSRLLSDRFSAERPKGSFSTLEIQRTEQGDSAMYLCASSIRRDRASDEQFFGPGTRLTVL.

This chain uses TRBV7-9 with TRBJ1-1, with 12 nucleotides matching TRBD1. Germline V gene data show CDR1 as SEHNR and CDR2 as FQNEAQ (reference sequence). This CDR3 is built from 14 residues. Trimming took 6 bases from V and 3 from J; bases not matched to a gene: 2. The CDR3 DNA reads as TGTGCCAGCAGGGGGACAGGGGGCGACACTGAAGCTTTCTTT. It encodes CASRGTGGDTEAFF.

The CDR3 spells CASSPKPTPGRSSYNEQFF. CDR3 nucleotides: TGTGCCAGCAGCCCGAAACCGACCCCTGGACGAAGCTCCTACAATGAGCAGTTCTTC. The J gene is TRBJ2-1, the V gene TRBV7-9; D gene unclear. Germline loops: CDR1 SEHNR, CDR2 FQNEAQ (reference sequence). This CDR3 contains 19 residues. V was clipped by 5 bases and J by 0 bases, with 23 bases between them.

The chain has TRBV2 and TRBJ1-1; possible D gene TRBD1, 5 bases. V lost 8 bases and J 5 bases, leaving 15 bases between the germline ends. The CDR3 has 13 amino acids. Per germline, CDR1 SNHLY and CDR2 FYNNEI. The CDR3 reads CASRLGEETEAFF. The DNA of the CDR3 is TGTGCCAGCCGCTTGGGGGAAGAGACTGAAGCTTTCTTT.

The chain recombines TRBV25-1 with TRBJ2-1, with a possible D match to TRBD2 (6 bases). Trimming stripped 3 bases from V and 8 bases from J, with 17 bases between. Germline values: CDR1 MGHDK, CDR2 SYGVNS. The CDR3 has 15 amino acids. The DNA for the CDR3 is TGTGCCAGCAGTGAGGAGGGACTCAGCCCCTATGAGCAGTTCTTC. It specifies CASSEEGLSPYEQFF.

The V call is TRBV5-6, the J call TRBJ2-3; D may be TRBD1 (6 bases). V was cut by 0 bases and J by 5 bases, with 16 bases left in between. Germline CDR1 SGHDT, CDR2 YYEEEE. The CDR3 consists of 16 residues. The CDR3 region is CASSLANQGRGDTQYF. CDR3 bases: TGTGCCAGCAGCTTGGCCAACCAGGGGCGCGGAGATACGCAGTATTTT.

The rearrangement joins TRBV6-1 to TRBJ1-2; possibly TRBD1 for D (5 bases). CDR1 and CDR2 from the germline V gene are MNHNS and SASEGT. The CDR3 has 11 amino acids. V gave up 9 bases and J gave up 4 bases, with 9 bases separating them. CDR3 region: CARRDSYGYTF. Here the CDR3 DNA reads TGTGCCAGGAGGGACTCCTATGGCTACACCTTC.

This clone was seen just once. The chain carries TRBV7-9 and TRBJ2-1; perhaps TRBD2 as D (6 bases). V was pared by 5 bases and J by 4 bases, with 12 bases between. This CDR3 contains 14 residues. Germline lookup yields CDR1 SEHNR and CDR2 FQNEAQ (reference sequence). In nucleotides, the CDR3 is TGTGCCAGCAGCCAACCGACTAGGTACAATGAGCAGTTCTTC. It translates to CASSQPTRYNEQFF.

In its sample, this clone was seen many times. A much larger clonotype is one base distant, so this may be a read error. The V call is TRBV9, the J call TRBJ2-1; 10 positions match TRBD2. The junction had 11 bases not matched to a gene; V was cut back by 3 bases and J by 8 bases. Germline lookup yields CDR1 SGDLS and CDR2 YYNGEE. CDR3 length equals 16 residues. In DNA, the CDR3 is TGTGCCAGCAGCGACGGGGCCAGCGGGGGGGTCTATGAGCAGTTCTTC. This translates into CASSDGASGGVYEQFF.

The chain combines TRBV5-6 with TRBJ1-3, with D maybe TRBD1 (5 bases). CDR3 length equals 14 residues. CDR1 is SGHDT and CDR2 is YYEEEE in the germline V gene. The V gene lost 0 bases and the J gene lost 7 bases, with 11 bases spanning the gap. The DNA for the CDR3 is TGTGCCAGCAGCTTGGGCGGGGACGGGAACACCATATATTTT. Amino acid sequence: CASSLGGDGNTIYF.

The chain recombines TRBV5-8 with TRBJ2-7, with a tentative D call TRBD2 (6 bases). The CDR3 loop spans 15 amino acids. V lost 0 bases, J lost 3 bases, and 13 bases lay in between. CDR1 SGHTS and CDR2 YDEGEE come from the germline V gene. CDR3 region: CASSLVGEVDYEQYF. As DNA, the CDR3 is TGTGCCAGCAGCTTGGTGGGGGAGGTTGACTACGAGCAGTACTTC.